This TCR beta chain was identified during a study of T cell responses to AZD1222 COVID-19 vaccine. As for the study in general: Second doses at about 4 or about 12 weeks were pooled. Study observations and caveats: Just five or six AZD1222 recipients were seropositive at baseline. The donors showed a predominance of white British ancestry and of females, with possible underestimation of clonal diversity. Regions left unmutated in variants are reportedly the target of nearly half of spike-specific TCRs.

The CDR3 has 14 amino acids. V was cut by 1 base and J by 4 bases, with 8 bases left in between. Germline CDR1 reads SGHDN; CDR2 reads FVKESK. Sequencing used immunoSEQ multiplex PCR; TCRdb keeps in-frame clones, though not all of them. The sample consists of about 110,000 clones, roughly four fifths of them appearing once. On this clone: Its target is not known.

The TCR sequence derives from an adult in good health. Source: peripheral blood, taken on day 0 of AZD1222 vaccination. The rearrangement joins TRBV14 to TRBJ2-1; no clear D gene. The CDR3 nucleotides read TGTGCCAGCAGCCAAGTATCAGGATACAATGAGCAGTTCTTC. This gives the protein CASSQVSGYNEQFF. Together with reference TRBV14 and TRBJ2-1, the CDR3 gives the full variable domain: EAGVTQFPSHSVIEKGQTVTLRCDPISGHDNLYWYRRVMGKEIKFLLHFVKESKQDESGMPNNRFLAERTGGTYSTLKVQPAELEDSGVYFCASSQVSGYNEQFFGPGTRLTVL.